This TCR beta chain was recorded in a study of blood T cell repertoires in COVID-19. Background on the study: Sample material is recorded as cDNA or gDNA derived from T cells, B-cell-depleted T cells, or PBMCs.

Original analysis: Cell counts per sample came from amplifying reference gene primers. Generated by immunoSEQ multiplex PCR, the TCRdb table keeps only in-frame clones and is missing some. V and J calls and clone size are given by that table; D and trimming were obtained from the DNA. The sample holds around 230,000 clones, around 85% seen once. During active infection, Seattle patients enrolled and were then monitored through disease. This sequence originates from a man over 45 with COVID-19, enrolled during active disease. Sequences were obtained from peripheral blood.

CDR3 bases: TGTGCCAGTAGTACCCCAAGGGGTTTTGGCCCAACTAATGAAAAACTGTTTTTT. This sequence encodes CASSTPRGFGPTNEKLFF. The V gene is TRBV19, the J gene TRBJ1-4, with a weak D call TRBD1 (5 bases). Per germline, CDR1 LNHDA and CDR2 SQIVND (reference sequence). Trimming pared 4 bases from V and 0 bases from J, leaving 18 bases between. The CDR3 spans 18 residues. Full variable domain (remainder filled in from reference TRBV19 and TRBJ1-4): DGGITQSPKYLFRKEGQNVTLSCEQNLNHDAMYWYRQDPGQGLRLIYYSQIVNDFQKGDIAEGYSVSREKKESFPLTVTSAQKNPTAFYLCASSTPRGFGPTNEKLFFGSGTQLSVL.